Listed below are T cell receptor beta chains from one sample, sequenced in a study of human T cells and chemical hapten exposure. TCRdb called the RACE reads again in MiXCR, with one record for every CDR3 protein. The sample carries 300,000 to 450,000 distinct CDR3 sequences, more than 4.5% recorded once. Sequences were derived from whole blood, sampled in connection with sensitization to the hapten diphenylcyclopropenone (DPC). The receptors were gathered from a woman aged 45-65 years with alopecia areata. Some clones in this sample may be carry-over from other donors' samples. Each CDR3 is given with its conserved first and last residue. D genes are given only for firm matches. Not every row has a clone size; where given, it reads once, few, many or a size class.

>many|TRBJ2-7|TRBV14|.
CASSQGRLHHEQYF
TGTGCCAGCAGCCAAGGCAGGCTGCACCACGAGCAGTACTTC
>few|TRBJ2-3|TRBV7-3|.
CASSTPLGLASTDTQYF
TGTGCCAGCAGCACCCCCCTGGGCCTCGCTTCCACAGATACGCAGTATTTT
>few|TRBJ2-1|TRBV24-1|TRBD2
CATSDLAGAYNEQFF
TGTGCCACCAGTGATTTAGCGGGAGCCTACAATGAGCAGTTCTTC
>.|TRBJ1-6|TRBV10-2|.
CASSESRGVGGSPLHF
TGCGCCAGCAGTGAGTCGAGGGGTGTTGGCGGTTCACCCCTCCACTTT
>.|TRBJ1-3|TRBV14|.
CASSQELLAISGNTIYF
TGTGCCAGCAGCCAAGAATTACTTGCCATCTCTGGAAACACCATATATTTT
>few|TRBJ2-7|TRBV5-1|.
CASSLALAASYEQYF
TGCGCCAGCAGCTTGGCCCTGGCAGCGTCCTACGAGCAGTACTTC
>few|TRBJ2-3|TRBV5-1|.
CASSFPPRQGRTDTQYF
TGCGCCAGCAGCTTCCCACCCAGGCAGGGCCGCACAGATACGCAGTATTTT
>few|TRBJ2-3|TRBV29-1|TRBD2
CSVAGETSGNLDTQYF
TGCAGCGTGGCAGGGGAAACTAGCGGGAATCTAGATACGCAGTATTTT
>many|TRBJ2-3|TRBV2|TRBD2
CASSAGLAGDTQYF
TGTGCCAGCAGTGCGGGACTAGCTGGAGATACGCAGTATTTT
>.|TRBJ1-3|TRBV29-1|.
CSGMAGSGNTIYF
TGCAGCGGAATGGCAGGCTCTGGAAACACCATATATTTT
>.|TRBJ1-1|TRBV2|TRBD1
CASRINRGPAMNTEAFF
TGTGCCAGCAGGATTAACAGGGGGCCGGCGATGAACACTGAAGCTTTCTTT
>.|TRBJ2-2|TRBV3-1|TRBD2
CASSHVPSGGVNTGELFF
TGTGCCAGCAGCCACGTTCCTAGCGGGGGGGTAAACACCGGGGAGCTGTTTTTT
>few|TRBJ1-5|TRBV20-1|.
CSARLGGGGNQPQHF
TGCAGTGCTAGACTCGGGGGAGGGGGCAATCAGCCCCAGCATTTT
>many|TRBJ1-5|TRBV7-2|.
CASSLISNQPQHF
TGTGCCAGCAGCTTAATTAGCAATCAGCCCCAGCATTTT
>many|TRBJ2-2|TRBV5-1|.
CASSLDGTGELFF
TGTGCCAGCAGTTTAGATGGGACCGGGGAGCTGTTTTTT
>many|TRBJ1-6|TRBV7-2|.
CASSFPNSPLHF
TGTGCCAGCAGCTTTCCTAATTCACCCCTCCACTTT
>many|TRBJ2-7|TRBV10-3|.
CAISESLDSSYEQYF
TGTGCCATCAGTGAGTCTTTAGACAGCTCCTACGAGCAGTACTTC
>few|TRBJ2-5|TRBV2|.
CASSGGRDETQYF
TGTGCCAGCAGTGGGGGTAGGGACGAGACCCAGTACTTC
>many|TRBJ2-3|TRBV29-1|.
CSVGGDNTQYF
TGCAGCGTTGGTGGGGATAATACGCAGTATTTT
>many|TRBJ2-1|TRBV6-5|TRBD2
CASSHGLAGGNEQFF
TGTGCCAGCAGCCACGGTCTAGCGGGGGGGAATGAGCAGTTCTTC
>.|TRBJ2-3|TRBV4-3|TRBD2
CASSQDGVAGDTQYF
TGCGCCAGCAGCCAAGATGGGGTAGCGGGAGATACGCAGTATTTT
>few|TRBJ1-5|TRBV12-3/TRBV12-4|TRBD1
CASSTHRGNQPQHF
TGTGCCAGCAGTACGCACAGGGGGAATCAGCCCCAGCATTTT
>many|TRBJ2-2|TRBV7-8|TRBD2
CASSPYRVLAGTAGELFF
TGTGCCAGCAGCCCATACAGGGTTTTAGCGGGAACGGCCGGGGAGCTGTTTTTT
>many|TRBJ1-5|TRBV12-3/TRBV12-4|TRBD1
CASSQGQVGQPQHF
TGTGCCAGCAGTCAGGGACAGGTCGGTCAGCCCCAGCATTTT
>many|TRBJ1-5|TRBV2|TRBD1
CASSEGRQGHQPQHF
TGTGCCAGCAGTGAAGGACGACAGGGACATCAGCCCCAGCATTTT
>many|TRBJ2-1|TRBV5-1|TRBD2
CASSLVSTSGRADEQFF
TGCGCCAGCAGCTTGGTCTCGACTAGCGGGAGGGCTGATGAGCAGTTCTTC
>many|TRBJ1-1|TRBV29-1|.
CSASRENTEAFF
TGCAGTGCATCCCGGGAAAACACTGAAGCTTTCTTT
>many|TRBJ1-4|TRBV2|TRBD1
CASRDRVGSEKLFF
TGTGCCAGCAGGGACAGGGTTGGAAGTGAAAAACTGTTTTTT
>.|TRBJ2-7|TRBV9|TRBD1
CASSETDRGYEQYF
TGTGCCAGCAGCGAGACCGACAGGGGGTACGAGCAGTACTTC
>many|TRBJ1-1|TRBV10-3|.
CAISDRLNTEAFF
TGTGCCATCAGTGACCGACTGAACACTGAAGCTTTCTTT
>few|TRBJ2-2|TRBV7-9|.
CASSLTGRTGELFF
TGTGCCAGCAGCTTAACGGGTAGAACCGGGGAGCTGTTTTTT
>many|TRBJ2-6|TRBV28|.
CASSLEQGSLIGGANVLTF
TGTGCCAGCAGTTTAGAACAGGGAAGTTTAATTGGTGGGGCCAACGTCCTGACTTTC
>many|TRBJ2-5|TRBV10-2|TRBD2
CASTLTSAQETQYF
TGCGCCAGCACCCTGACTAGCGCCCAAGAGACCCAGTACTTC
>.|TRBJ1-2|TRBV5-4|.
CASSQFGGNYGYTF
TGTGCCAGCAGCCAGTTTGGTGGGAACTATGGCTACACCTTC
>many|TRBJ2-1|TRBV24-1|TRBD2
CATSGGGPYNEQFF
TGTGCCACCAGTGGCGGGGGACCCTACAATGAGCAGTTCTTC
>many|TRBJ2-7|TRBV7-2|.
CASSFRDTPYEQYF
TGTGCCAGCAGCTTCCGGGACACCCCCTACGAGCAGTACTTC
>.|TRBJ2-7|TRBV27|.
CASRTDRSTYEQYF
TGTGCCAGCAGAACAGACAGGTCCACCTACGAGCAGTACTTC
>many|TRBJ2-7|TRBV9|TRBD2
CASSSSGTSGGLSYEQYF
TGTGCCAGCAGCTCTTCCGGGACTAGCGGGGGGCTATCCTACGAGCAGTACTTC
>many|TRBJ1-1|TRBV7-2|.
CASSLRSEWGGVNTEAFF
TGTGCCAGCAGCTTACGGAGTGAGTGGGGAGGAGTGAACACTGAAGCTTTCTTT
>few|TRBJ2-1|TRBV6-2/TRBV6-3|.
CASSYSPSANEQFF
TGTGCCAGCAGTTACTCACCTAGCGCCAATGAGCAGTTCTTC
>few|TRBJ2-2|TRBV2|.
CASSDTSNTGELFF
TGTGCCAGCAGTGACACCTCGAACACCGGGGAGCTGTTTTTT
>many|TRBJ1-2|TRBV27|TRBD1
CASSPPPWTGQGYTF
TGTGCCAGCAGCCCACCACCCTGGACAGGGCAGGGCTACACCTTC